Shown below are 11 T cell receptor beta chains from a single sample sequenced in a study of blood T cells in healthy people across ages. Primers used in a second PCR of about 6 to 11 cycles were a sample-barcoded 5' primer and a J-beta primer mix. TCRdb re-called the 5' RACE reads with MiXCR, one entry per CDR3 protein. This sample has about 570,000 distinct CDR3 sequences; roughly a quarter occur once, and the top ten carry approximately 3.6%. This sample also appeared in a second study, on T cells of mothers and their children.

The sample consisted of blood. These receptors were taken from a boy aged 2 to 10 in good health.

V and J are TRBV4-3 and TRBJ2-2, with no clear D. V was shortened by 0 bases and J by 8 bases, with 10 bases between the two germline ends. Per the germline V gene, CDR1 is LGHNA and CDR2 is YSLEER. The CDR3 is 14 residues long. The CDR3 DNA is TGCGCCAGCAGCCAAGATCTTCCGCCTGGGGAGCTGTTTTTT. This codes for CASSQDLPPGELFF.

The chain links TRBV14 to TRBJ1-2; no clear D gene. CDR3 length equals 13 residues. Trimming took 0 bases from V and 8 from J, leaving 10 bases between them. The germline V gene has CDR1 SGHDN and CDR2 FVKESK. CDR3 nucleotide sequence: TGTGCCAGCAGCCAAGATCTTAGACGGGGCTACACCTTC. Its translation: CASSQDLRRGYTF.

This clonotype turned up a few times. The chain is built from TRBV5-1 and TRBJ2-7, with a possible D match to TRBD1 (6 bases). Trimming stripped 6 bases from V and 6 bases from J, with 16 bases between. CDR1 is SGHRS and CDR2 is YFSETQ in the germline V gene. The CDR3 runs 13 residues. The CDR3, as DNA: TGCGCCAGCACCGGGCAGGGGCTTTCCGAGCAGTACTTC. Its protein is CASTGQGLSEQYF.

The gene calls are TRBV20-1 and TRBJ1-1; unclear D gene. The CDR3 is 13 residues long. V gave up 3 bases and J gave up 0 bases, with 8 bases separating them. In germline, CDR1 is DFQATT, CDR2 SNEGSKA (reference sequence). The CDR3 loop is CSASDGLNTEAFF. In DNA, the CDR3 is TGCAGTGCTAGTGATGGACTGAACACTGAAGCTTTCTTT.

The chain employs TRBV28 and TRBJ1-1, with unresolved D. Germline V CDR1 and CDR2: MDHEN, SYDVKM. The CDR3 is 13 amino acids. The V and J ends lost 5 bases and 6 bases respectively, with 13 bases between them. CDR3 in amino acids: CASSPRRAAEAFF. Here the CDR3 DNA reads TGTGCCAGCAGTCCCCGCCGGGCAGCTGAAGCTTTCTTT.

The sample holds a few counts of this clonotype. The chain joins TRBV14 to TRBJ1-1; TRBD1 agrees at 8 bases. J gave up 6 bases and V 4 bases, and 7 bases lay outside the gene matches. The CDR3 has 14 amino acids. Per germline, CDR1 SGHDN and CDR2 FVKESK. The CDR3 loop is CASSRTGTFAEAFF. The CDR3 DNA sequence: TGTGCCAGCAGCCGGACAGGGACATTCGCTGAAGCTTTCTTT.

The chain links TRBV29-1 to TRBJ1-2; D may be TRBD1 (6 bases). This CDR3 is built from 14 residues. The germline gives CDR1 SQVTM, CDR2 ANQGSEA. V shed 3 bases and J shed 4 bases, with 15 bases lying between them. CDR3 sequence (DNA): TGCAGCGTTGATACCGGACAGATCCTCTATGGCTACACCTTC. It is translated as CSVDTGQILYGYTF.

The CDR3 spells CAISNWDRVRNSPLHF. CDR3 DNA: TGTGCCATCAGTAACTGGGACAGGGTGAGAAATTCACCCCTCCACTTT. The chain recombines TRBV10-3 with TRBJ1-6; 9 bases are shared with TRBD1. The germline CDR1 and CDR2 sequences are ENHRY and SYGVKD. This CDR3 contains 16 residues. V was pared by 5 bases and J by 7 bases, with 9 bases of the junction left unmatched.

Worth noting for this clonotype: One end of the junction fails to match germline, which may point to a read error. CDR3: CAIELGQENEKLFF. CDR3 coding DNA: TGCGCCATCGAATTGGGACAGGAGAATGAAAAACTGTTTTTT. This chain joins TRBV7-4 and TRBJ1-4; 8 positions match TRBD1. This CDR3 contains 14 residues. Germline CDR1 and CDR2: SGHVT and SQSDAQ.

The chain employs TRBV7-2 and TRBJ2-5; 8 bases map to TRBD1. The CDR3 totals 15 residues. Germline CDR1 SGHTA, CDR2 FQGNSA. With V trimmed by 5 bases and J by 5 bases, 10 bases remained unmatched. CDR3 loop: CASSPGTGLMETQYF. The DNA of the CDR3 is TGTGCCAGCAGCCCCGGGACAGGTCTCATGGAGACCCAGTACTTC. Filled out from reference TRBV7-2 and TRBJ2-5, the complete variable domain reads GAGVSQSPSNKVTEKGKDVELRCDPISGHTALYWYRQSLGQGLEFLIYFQGNSAPDKSGLPSDRFSAERTGGSVSTLTIQRTQQEDSAVYLCASSPGTGLMETQYFGPGTRLLVL.

The CDR3 is CASSYRAYYEQFF. DNA of the CDR3: TGTGCCAGCAGTTACAGGGCGTACTACGAGCAGTTCTTC. The V call is TRBV6-2 or TRBV6-3, the J call TRBJ2-7; D ambiguous. The end of the DNA is better explained by TRBJ2-1, so the J call may be wrong. This CDR3 contains 13 residues. The germline V gene encodes CDR1 MNHEY and CDR2 SVGEGT.